Here is one TCR beta chain with its context. This entry belongs to a study of resident and recirculating memory T cells in vitiligo. With V trimmed by 6 bases and J by 8 bases, 11 bases remained unmatched. The CDR3 spans 13 residues. Germline V gene sequence: CDR1 SQVTM, CDR2 ANQGSEA. TCRdb's copy holds only in-frame clones and misses some; the assay was immunoSEQ multiplex PCR. The sample includes about 76,000 clones, 92% of them seen just once. Sequenced sample: blood. This TCR was sampled from a male donor with vitiligo. V usage is TRBV29-1 and J usage is TRBJ1-2; TRBD1 agrees at 8 bases. The CDR3 region is CSVYRTGPNGYTF. DNA of the CDR3: TGCAGCGTCTACCGGACAGGGCCGAACGGCTACACCTTC.